These 20 T cell receptor beta chains originate from one sample sequenced in a study of cytomegalovirus exposure and HLA in healthy donors. The PCR contained 60 Vbeta and 13 Jbeta primers. Assay: immunoSEQ multiplex PCR; the TCRdb copy retains only in-frame clones and omits some. This sample has 150,000 to 160,000 clones, with around 84% found just once. Specimen: PBMCs. These receptors all stem from a middle-aged woman in good health and CMV-seropositive.

The gene calls are TRBV28 and TRBJ1-4, with D possibly matching TRBD1 (6 bases). The V gene lost 11 bases and the J gene lost 7 bases, with 17 bases spanning the gap. Germline-derived CDR1 and CDR2 are MDHEN and SYDVKM. CDR3 length: 13 amino acids. The CDR3 is CAGGGGLGEKLFF. The CDR3 DNA sequence: TGTGCCGGGGGAGGGGGGCTGGGTGAAAAACTGTTTTTT.

The chain is built from TRBV7-9 and TRBJ2-3, with 13 positions matching TRBD2. The CDR3 totals 17 residues. Germline CDR1 SEHNR, CDR2 FQNEAQ (reference sequence). V shed 1 base and J 2 bases; nucleotides not matched to a gene: 3. The DNA of the CDR3 is TGTGCCAGCAGCTTAGAGGGACTAGCGGGGTACACAGATACGCAGTATTTT. This translates into CASSLEGLAGYTDTQYF. Drawing the rest from reference TRBV7-9 and TRBJ2-3, the complete variable domain is DTGVSQNPRHKITKRGQNVTFRCDPISEHNRLYWYRQTLGQGPEFLTYFQNEAQLEKSRLLSDRFSAERPKGSFSTLEIQRTEQGDSAMYLCASSLEGLAGYTDTQYFGPGTRLTVL.

This sequence joins TRBV19 and TRBJ1-2; D gene ambiguous. Germline CDR1 LNHDA, CDR2 SQIVND (reference sequence). This CDR3 spans 14 amino acids. In DNA, the CDR3 is TGTGCTGCGTCCCCCGGGTTTGGTGACTATGGCTACACCTTC. Its protein is CAASPGFGDYGYTF.

This sequence joins TRBV18 and TRBJ2-7; TRBD1 matches 10 bases. Germline assignment: CDR1 KGHSH and CDR2 LQKENI. The ends lost 4 bases at V and 6 bases at J; junction bases unmatched: 6. The CDR3 has 14 amino acids. This CDR3 reads CASSLPGQGIEQYF. The CDR3 DNA is TGTGCCAGCTCACTCCCGGGACAGGGGATCGAGCAGTACTTC. Based on the CDR3 plus reference TRBV18 and TRBJ2-7, the full variable domain is NAGVMQNPRHLVRRRGQEARLRCSPMKGHSHVYWYRQLPEEGLKFMVYLQKENIIDESGMPKERFSAEFPKEGPSILRIQQVVRGDSAAYFCASSLPGQGIEQYFGPGTRLTVT.

The gene calls are TRBV19 and TRBJ1-5; D might be TRBD1 (5 bases). CDR1 LNHDA and CDR2 SQIVND come from the germline V gene (reference sequence). The CDR3 has 15 residues. V lost 1 base and J 6 bases, leaving 13 bases between the germline ends. The CDR3 region has the DNA TGTGCCAGTAGTATAGTGGCAGGGATCGGTCAGCCCCAGCATTTT. Its protein is CASSIVAGIGQPQHF.

The V call is TRBV2, the J call TRBJ2-1; 8 bases are a match to TRBD1. The J segment lost 8 bases and the V segment lost 8 bases, leaving 8 bases of the junction unmatched. The germline CDR1 and CDR2 sequences are SNHLY and FYNNEI. CDR3 size: 13 residues. The CDR3 here is CASPSDRGDEQFF. Written as DNA, the CDR3 is TGTGCCAGCCCTTCAGACAGGGGCGATGAGCAGTTCTTC.

The chain couples TRBV11-2 to TRBJ1-5, with D hard to call. The V gene lost 3 bases and the J gene lost 2 bases, with 8 bases spanning the gap. Germline V lookup: CDR1 SGHAT, CDR2 FQNNGV. This CDR3 spans 14 amino acids. Here the CDR3 DNA reads TGTGCCAGCAGCTTGGCCATCGGCAATCAGCCCCAGCATTTT. Translating gives CASSLAIGNQPQHF.

This clone was found once. The V gene is TRBV30, the J gene TRBJ2-7; 12 bases match TRBD2. Unmatched junction bases numbered 9, after V lost 3 bases and J lost 6 bases. The CDR3 length is 15 residues. Germline-derived CDR1 and CDR2 are GTSNPN and SVGIG (reference sequence). The DNA for the CDR3 is TGTGCCTGGAGCGGACTAGCGGGGCCCAGGGCCGAGCAGTACTTC. It is translated as CAWSGLAGPRAEQYF.

Here the CDR3 DNA reads TGTGCCAGCAGTTCCCTCAATGAGCAGTTCTTC. Encoded protein: CASSSLNEQFF. The V call is TRBV28, the J call TRBJ2-1; D unresolved. The CDR3 totals 11 residues. From germline, CDR1 is MDHEN and CDR2 SYDVKM. Trimming stripped 4 bases from V and 6 bases from J, with 4 bases between.

V gene TRBV19 combines with J gene TRBJ2-1; 9 nucleotides match TRBD2. V was pared by 0 bases and J by 11 bases, with 5 bases of the junction left unmatched. The germline V gene encodes CDR1 LNHDA and CDR2 SQIVND (reference sequence). The CDR3 sequence is 14 residues long. As DNA, the CDR3 is TGTGCCAGTAGTATAGAGGCTAGCGGGGCAAAGCAGTTCTTC. It translates to CASSIEASGAKQFF.

This clone was counted between two and nine times. The sample contains more than one DNA sequence encoding this CDR3. The V gene is TRBV7-3, the J gene TRBJ2-1; 9 bases fit TRBD1. Germline values: CDR1 SGHTA, CDR2 FQGTGA. The junction had 4 bases not matched to a gene; V was cut back by 5 bases and J by 5 bases. CDR3 length: 14 residues. CDR3 residues: CASSLGQGHNEQFF. The CDR3 DNA reads TGTGCCAGCAGCCTGGGACAGGGCCACAATGAGCAGTTCTTC. The full variable domain, completed using reference TRBV7-3 and TRBJ2-1, is GAGVSQTPSNKVTEKGKYVELRCDPISGHTALYWYRQSLGQGPEFLIYFQGTGAADDSGLPNDRFFAVRPEGSVSTLKIQRTERGDSAVYLCASSLGQGHNEQFFGPGTRLTVL.

The CDR3 sequence is CASSDRDTNNEQFF. The CDR3 DNA reads as TGTGCCAGCAGTGACCGGGACACCAACAATGAGCAGTTCTTC. J is TRBJ2-1 and V is TRBV27; perhaps TRBD1 as D (6 bases). Between the trimmed V and J ends, which lost 5 bases and 5 bases, there was a span of 13 bases. Per germline, CDR1 MNHEY and CDR2 SMNVEV (reference sequence). This CDR3 has 14 residues.

The chain couples TRBV7-8 to TRBJ2-7; possibly TRBD2 for D (5 bases). The CDR3 is made up of 13 amino acids. Germline assignment: CDR1 SGHVS and CDR2 FQNEAQ. Trimming cost V 5 bases and J 2 bases, with 10 bases left between them. CDR3 sequence reads: CASSEVRAYEQYF. The CDR3 nucleotides read TGTGCCAGCAGCGAGGTGAGGGCCTACGAGCAGTACTTC. Drawing the rest from reference TRBV7-8 and TRBJ2-7, the complete variable domain is GAGVSQSPRYKVAKRGQDVALRCDPISGHVSLFWYQQALGQGPEFLTYFQNEAQLDKSGLPSDRFFAERPEGSVSTLKIQRTQQEDSAVYLCASSEVRAYEQYFGPGTRLTVT.

This clone has just a few counts. The chain couples TRBV18 to TRBJ2-2, with a possible D match to TRBD2 (5 bases). This CDR3 spans 17 amino acids. Trimming took off 1 base at V and 4 bases at J, with 16 bases between the two ends. The V gene's germline CDR1 is KGHSH and CDR2 LQKENI. Written as DNA, the CDR3 is TGTGCCAGCTCACCACAACCCCGGGGTCGGGTCACCGGGGAGCTGTTTTTT. Amino acids: CASSPQPRGRVTGELFF.

The chain employs TRBV7-9 and TRBJ1-1; 9 bases fit TRBD1. Germline CDR1 is SEHNR and CDR2 is FQNEAQ (reference sequence). The CDR3 consists of 17 residues. V lost 1 base, J lost 5 bases, and 11 bases stayed unmatched. The CDR3 protein is CASSLVGGGQGRTEAFF. The CDR3 coding sequence is TGTGCCAGCAGCTTAGTGGGGGGAGGACAGGGGAGGACTGAAGCTTTCTTT.

This chain uses TRBV7-9 with TRBJ2-1; 9 bases match TRBD1. This CDR3 comprises 18 residues. J lost 6 bases, V lost 3 bases, and 15 bases had no gene match. Germline assignment: CDR1 SEHNR and CDR2 FQNEAQ (reference sequence). The CDR3 DNA is TGTGCCAGCAGCTTTCTCCTAGGGACAGGGCCGTATCCCAATGAGCAGTTCTTC. This sequence encodes CASSFLLGTGPYPNEQFF. The complete variable domain, with remaining parts taken from reference TRBV7-9 and TRBJ2-1, reads DTGVSQNPRHKITKRGQNVTFRCDPISEHNRLYWYRQTLGQGPEFLTYFQNEAQLEKSRLLSDRFSAERPKGSFSTLEIQRTEQGDSAMYLCASSFLLGTGPYPNEQFFGPGTRLTVL.

This clone was detected only once. V gene TRBV6-5 combines with J gene TRBJ1-2; D gene unclear. The V end lost 8 bases, the J end lost 5 bases, and 18 bases lay between the germline ends. The CDR3 is 14 amino acids. The germline gives CDR1 MNHEY, CDR2 SVGAGI. CDR3 in amino acids: CASALASPVYGYTF. The DNA of the CDR3 is TGTGCCAGCGCACTCGCCTCACCTGTTTATGGCTACACCTTC.

The genes are TRBV27 and TRBJ1-1; D may be TRBD1 (6 bases). Trimming cost V 5 bases and J 4 bases, with 17 bases left between them. This CDR3 is 15 amino acids long. Germline V gene sequence: CDR1 MNHEY, CDR2 SMNVEV (reference sequence). The CDR3 DNA is TGTGCCAGCAGTCGGGGGGGCGCCGGGAGCACTGAAGCTTTCTTT. Protein: CASSRGGAGSTEAFF.

This chain connects TRBV11-2 to TRBJ1-1, with unresolved D. With 4 bases removed from V and 0 bases from J, the gap between germline ends came to 15 bases. The CDR3 has 16 amino acids. The germline V gene has CDR1 SGHAT and CDR2 FQNNGV. This chain's CDR3 is CASSSASWQLNTEAFF. As DNA, the CDR3 is TGTGCCAGCAGCTCAGCTAGTTGGCAGTTGAACACTGAAGCTTTCTTT.

This clone was observed a single time. This rearrangement joins TRBV18 to TRBJ1-1; 8 bases align to TRBD1. CDR1 and CDR2 (germline): KGHSH, LQKENI. Trimming cost V 3 bases and J 4 bases; bases outside gene matches: 4. The CDR3 contains 14 residues. The CDR3 loop reads CASSPGTGSTEAFF. DNA of the CDR3: TGTGCCAGCTCACCCGGGACAGGCTCCACTGAAGCTTTCTTT.